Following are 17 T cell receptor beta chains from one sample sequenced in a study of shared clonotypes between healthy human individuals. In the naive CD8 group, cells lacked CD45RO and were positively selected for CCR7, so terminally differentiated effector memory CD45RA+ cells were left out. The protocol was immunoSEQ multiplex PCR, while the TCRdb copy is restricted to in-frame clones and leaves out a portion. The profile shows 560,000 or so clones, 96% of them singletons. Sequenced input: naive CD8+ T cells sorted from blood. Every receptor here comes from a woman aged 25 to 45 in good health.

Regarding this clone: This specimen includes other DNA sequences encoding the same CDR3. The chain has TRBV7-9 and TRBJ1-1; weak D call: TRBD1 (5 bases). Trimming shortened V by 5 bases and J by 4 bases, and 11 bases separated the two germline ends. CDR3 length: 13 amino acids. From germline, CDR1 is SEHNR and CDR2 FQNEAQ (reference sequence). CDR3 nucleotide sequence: TGTGCCAGCAGCCTGGGGACGGGCACTGAAGCTTTCTTT. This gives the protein CASSLGTGTEAFF.

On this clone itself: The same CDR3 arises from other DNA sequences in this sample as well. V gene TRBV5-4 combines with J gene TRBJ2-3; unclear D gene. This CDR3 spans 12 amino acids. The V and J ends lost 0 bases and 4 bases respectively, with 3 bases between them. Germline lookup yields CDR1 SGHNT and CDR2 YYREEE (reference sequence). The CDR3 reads CASSLGADTQYF. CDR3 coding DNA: TGTGCCAGCAGCTTGGGGGCAGATACGCAGTATTTT.

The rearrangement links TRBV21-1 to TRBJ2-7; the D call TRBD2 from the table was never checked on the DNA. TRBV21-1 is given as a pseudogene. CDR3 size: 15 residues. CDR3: CARTKRGTLRDEQYF. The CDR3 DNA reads TGTGCCAGGACTAAACGGGGGACTCTCAGGGACGAGCAGTACTTC.

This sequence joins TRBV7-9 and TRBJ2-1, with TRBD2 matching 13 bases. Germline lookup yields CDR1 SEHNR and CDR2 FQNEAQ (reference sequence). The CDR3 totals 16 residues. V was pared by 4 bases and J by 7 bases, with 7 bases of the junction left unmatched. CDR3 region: CASSSKLAGGPNEQFF. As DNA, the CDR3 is TGTGCCAGCAGCTCCAAACTAGCGGGAGGGCCGAATGAGCAGTTCTTC. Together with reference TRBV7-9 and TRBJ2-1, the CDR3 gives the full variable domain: DTGVSQNPRHKITKRGQNVTFRCDPISEHNRLYWYRQTLGQGPEFLTYFQNEAQLEKSRLLSDRFSAERPKGSFSTLEIQRTEQGDSAMYLCASSSKLAGGPNEQFFGPGTRLTVL.

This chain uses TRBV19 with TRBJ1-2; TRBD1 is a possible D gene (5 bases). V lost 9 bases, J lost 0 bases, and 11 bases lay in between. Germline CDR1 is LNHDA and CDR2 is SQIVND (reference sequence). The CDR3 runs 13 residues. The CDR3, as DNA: TGTGCCAGCGGGGCTAAAACTAACTATGGCTACACCTTC. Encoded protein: CASGAKTNYGYTF.

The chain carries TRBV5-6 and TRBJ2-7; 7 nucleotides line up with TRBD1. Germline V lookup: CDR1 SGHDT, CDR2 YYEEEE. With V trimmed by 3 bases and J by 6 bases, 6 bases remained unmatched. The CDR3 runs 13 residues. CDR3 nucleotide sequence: TGTGCCAGCAGCTACACAGGGGTTGGCGAGCAGTACTTC. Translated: CASSYTGVGEQYF.

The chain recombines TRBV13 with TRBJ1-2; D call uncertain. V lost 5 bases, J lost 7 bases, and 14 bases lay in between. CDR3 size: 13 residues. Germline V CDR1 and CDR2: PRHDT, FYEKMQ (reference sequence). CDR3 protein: CASSPGPSSGYTF. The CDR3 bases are TGTGCCAGCAGCCCAGGACCTTCCTCTGGCTACACCTTC.

CDR3 amino acids: CASSLSPRRTAQETQYF. The CDR3 DNA reads as TGTGCCAGCAGCTTGTCTCCCCGAAGGACAGCCCAAGAGACCCAGTACTTC. The chain employs TRBV11-2 and TRBJ2-5, with D perhaps matching TRBD1 (6 bases). The germline V gene encodes CDR1 SGHAT and CDR2 FQNNGV. The CDR3 is made up of 17 amino acids. Between the trimmed V and J ends, which lost 3 bases and 1 base, there was a span of 18 bases.

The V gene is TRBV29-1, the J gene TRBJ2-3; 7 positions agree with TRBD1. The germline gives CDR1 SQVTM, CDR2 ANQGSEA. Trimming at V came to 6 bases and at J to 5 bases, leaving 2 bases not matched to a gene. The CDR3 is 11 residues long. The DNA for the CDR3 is TGCAGCGTCACAGGGGAAGATACGCAGTATTTT. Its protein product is CSVTGEDTQYF.

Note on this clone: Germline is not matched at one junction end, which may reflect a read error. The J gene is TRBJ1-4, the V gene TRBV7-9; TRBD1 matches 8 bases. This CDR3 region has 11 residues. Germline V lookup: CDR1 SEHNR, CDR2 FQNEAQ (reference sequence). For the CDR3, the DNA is TGTGCCAGCAGCTCGGGACAGGAAAGTGTTTTT. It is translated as CASSSGQESVF.

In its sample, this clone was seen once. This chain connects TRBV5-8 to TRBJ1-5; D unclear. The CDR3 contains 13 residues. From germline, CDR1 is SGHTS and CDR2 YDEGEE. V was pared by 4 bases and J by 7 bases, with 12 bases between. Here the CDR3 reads CASSPPGTQPQHF. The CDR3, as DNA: TGTGCCAGCAGCCCACCCGGAACCCAGCCCCAGCATTTT.

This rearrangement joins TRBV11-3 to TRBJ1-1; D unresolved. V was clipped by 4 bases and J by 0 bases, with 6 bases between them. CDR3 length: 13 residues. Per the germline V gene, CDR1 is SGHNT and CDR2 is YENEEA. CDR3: CASSSKMNTEAFF. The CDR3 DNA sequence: TGTGCCAGCAGCTCAAAAATGAACACTGAAGCTTTCTTT.

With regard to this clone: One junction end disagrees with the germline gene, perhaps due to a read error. The CDR3 spells CASSPISDEQYF. Here the CDR3 DNA reads TGTGCCAGCAGTCCGATCTCCGACGAGCAGTACTTC. The chain is built from TRBV2 and TRBJ2-7; the D is unclear. Germline V gene lookup returns CDR1 SNHLY and CDR2 FYNNEI. The length of the CDR3 is 12 residues. Complete variable domain (other parts from reference TRBV2 and TRBJ2-7): EPEVTQTPSHQVTQMGQEVILRCVPISNHLYFYWYRQILGQKVEFLVSFYNNEISEKSEIFDDQFSVERPDGSNFTLKIRSTKLEDSAMYFCASSPISDEQYFGPGTRLTVT.

The CDR3 sequence: CASSRPGQGASGANVLTF. DNA for the CDR3: TGTGCCAGCAGCCGACCGGGACAGGGGGCTTCTGGGGCCAACGTCCTGACTTTC. The chain is built from TRBV7-9 and TRBJ2-6, with 12 bases lining up with TRBD1. The V segment lost 5 bases and the J segment 1 base; nucleotides outside the gene matches: 6. Germline values: CDR1 SEHNR, CDR2 FQNEAQ (reference sequence). The CDR3 covers 18 residues.

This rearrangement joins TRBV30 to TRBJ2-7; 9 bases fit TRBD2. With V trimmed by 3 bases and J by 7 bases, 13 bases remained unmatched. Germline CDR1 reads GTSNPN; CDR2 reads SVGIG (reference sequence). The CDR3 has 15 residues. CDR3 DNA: TGTGCCTGGAGAAGTTTTCTAGCGGGAAGGCGGGAGCAGTACTTC. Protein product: CAWRSFLAGRREQYF.

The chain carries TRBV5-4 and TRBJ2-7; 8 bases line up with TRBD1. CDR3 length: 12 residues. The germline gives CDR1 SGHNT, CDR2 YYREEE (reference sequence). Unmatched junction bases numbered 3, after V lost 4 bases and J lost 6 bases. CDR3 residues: CASSPTGAEQYF. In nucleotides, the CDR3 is TGTGCCAGCAGCCCGACAGGGGCCGAGCAGTACTTC.

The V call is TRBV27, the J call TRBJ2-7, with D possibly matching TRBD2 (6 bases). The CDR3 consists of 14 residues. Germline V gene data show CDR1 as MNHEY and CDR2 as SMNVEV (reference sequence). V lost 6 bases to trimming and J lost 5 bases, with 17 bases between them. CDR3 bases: TGTGCCAGCAGGCGGTTGGGGGAGGTGCACGAGCAGTACTTC. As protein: CASRRLGEVHEQYF.